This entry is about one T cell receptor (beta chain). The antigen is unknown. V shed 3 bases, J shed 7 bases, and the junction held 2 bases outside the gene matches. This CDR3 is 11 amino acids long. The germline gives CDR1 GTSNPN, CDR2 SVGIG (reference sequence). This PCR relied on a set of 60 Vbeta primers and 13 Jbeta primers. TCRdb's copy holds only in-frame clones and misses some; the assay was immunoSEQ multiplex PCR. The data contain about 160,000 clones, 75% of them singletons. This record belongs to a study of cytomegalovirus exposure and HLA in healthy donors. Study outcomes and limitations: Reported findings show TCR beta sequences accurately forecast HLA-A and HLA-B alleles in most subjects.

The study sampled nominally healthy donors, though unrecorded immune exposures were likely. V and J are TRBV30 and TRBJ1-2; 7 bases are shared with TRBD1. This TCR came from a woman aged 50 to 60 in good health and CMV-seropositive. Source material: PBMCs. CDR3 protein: CAWSDRAGYTF. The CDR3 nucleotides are TGTGCCTGGAGCGACAGGGCTGGCTACACCTTC.